The 32 T cell receptor beta chains presented below share a single source sample, sequenced in a study of regulatory T cells in long-lasting Graves disease. Documented time point: newly diagnosed GD, antithyroid drugs for less than 3 months. There was RNA extracted from PBMCs, and the TCR library was made from it. Library construction for TCR beta used iRepertoire HTBI primers and Arm-PCR of CDR3 regions. TCRdb recomputed calls from the multiplex PCR reads with MiXCR, one row per CDR3 protein. This sample has approximately 440,000 distinct CDR3 sequences, with around 15% found just once. These data were also reused for a study on T cells in Graves' hyperthyroidism and ophthalmopathy.

Source: peripheral blood mononuclear cells (PBMCs), taken at new diagnosis, from a patient treated with antithyroid drugs. These receptor sequences come from a man in his forties with Graves disease.

This clonotype has only one observation. The chain employs TRBV27 and TRBJ2-7; 8 bases fit TRBD2. This CDR3 comprises 15 residues. Germline V gene data show CDR1 as MNHEY and CDR2 as SMNVEV (reference sequence). Unmatched junction bases numbered 7, after V lost 0 bases and J lost 6 bases. CDR3 amino acids: CASSLSFGRAVEQYF. The DNA of the CDR3 is TGTGCCAGCAGTTTATCGTTCGGGAGGGCCGTCGAGCAGTACTTC.

This clonotype was detected a few times. The chain has TRBV28 and TRBJ2-6; D might be TRBD1 (6 bases). This CDR3 spans 12 amino acids. Germline-derived CDR1 and CDR2 are MDHEN and SYDVKM. The CDR3 nucleotides read TGTGCTGGGGGCCCTGGGGCCAACGTCCTGACTTTC. This translates into CAGGPGANVLTF.

The chain links TRBV4-1 to TRBJ1-6; D gene unclear. Trimming removed 2 bases at V and 7 bases at J, with 15 bases between. Germline CDR1 reads MGHRA; CDR2 reads YSYEKL. The length of the CDR3 is 16 residues. CDR3 in DNA: TGCGCCAGCAGCCAACCGGGCCGGCGGGCGAATTCACCCCTCCACTTT. The encoded protein is CASSQPGRRANSPLHF.

This clonotype was seen repeatedly, ten times or more. In DNA, the CDR3 is TGCGCCAGCAGCTTGACAGACGAGCAGTACTTC. Translated, it gives CASSLTDEQYF. The chain carries TRBV5-1 and TRBJ2-7; D unclear. Germline-derived CDR1 and CDR2 are SGHRS and YFSETQ. With 1 base removed from V and 5 bases from J, the gap between germline ends came to 4 bases. This CDR3 has 11 amino acids.

This CDR3 is CASSEGGPDQPQHF. DNA for the CDR3: TGTGCCAGCTCCGAAGGGGGGCCTGATCAGCCCCAGCATTTT. The chain couples TRBV18 to TRBJ1-5; TRBD1 is a possible D gene (6 bases). The germline V gene encodes CDR1 KGHSH and CDR2 LQKENI. CDR3 length: 14 residues. Between the trimmed V and J ends, which lost 6 bases and 5 bases, there was a span of 14 bases.

This clonotype was observed a handful of times. The chain couples TRBV28 to TRBJ1-1; TRBD1 is a possible D gene (6 bases). The CDR3 is 17 residues long. CDR1 is MDHEN, CDR2 SYDVKM, per germline. With 3 bases removed from V and 0 bases from J, the gap between germline ends came to 17 bases. CDR3 in amino acids: CASSFGGGGRVNTEAFF. The CDR3 DNA sequence: TGTGCCAGCAGTTTCGGGGGGGGGGGGCGAGTGAACACTGAAGCTTTCTTT.

The J gene is TRBJ2-5, the V gene TRBV24-1; D is undetermined. The germline CDR1 and CDR2 sequences are KGHDR and SFDVKD. The CDR3 runs 13 residues. The V end lost 5 bases, the J end lost 1 base, and 7 bases lay between the germline ends. CDR3 residues: CATSGTFQETQYF. The DNA of the CDR3 is TGTGCCACCAGTGGAACATTCCAAGAGACCCAGTACTTC.

This clonotype was detected ten times or more. Written as DNA, the CDR3 is TGTGCCAGCAGTTATGAGGGCGAGCAGTACTTC. Protein sequence: CASSYEGEQYF. The chain uses TRBV28 and TRBJ2-7; D is possibly TRBD2 (5 bases). This CDR3 has 11 amino acids. V gave up 4 bases and J gave up 6 bases, with 7 bases separating them. Germline V lookup: CDR1 MDHEN, CDR2 SYDVKM.

The sample holds many counts of this clonotype. The gene calls are TRBV3-1 and TRBJ1-3, with a possible D match to TRBD1 (5 bases). The CDR3 has 15 residues. Germline loops: CDR1 LGHDT, CDR2 YNNKEL (reference sequence). V was pared by 0 bases and J by 4 bases, with 10 bases between. The CDR3 protein is CASSQDRAGGNTIYF. The DNA of the CDR3 is TGTGCCAGCAGCCAAGACAGGGCGGGGGGAAACACCATATATTTT.

This clonotype was found many times. The genes are TRBV6-1 and TRBJ1-1; 9 nucleotides line up with TRBD1. V lost 6 bases, J lost 4 bases, and 6 bases stayed unmatched. CDR1 and CDR2 (germline): MNHNS, SASEGT. The CDR3 loop spans 14 amino acids. The CDR3 region is CASRRDRVVTEAFF. The CDR3 region has the DNA TGTGCCAGCAGAAGGGACAGGGTGGTCACTGAAGCTTTCTTT.

The CDR3 sequence is CSATGSTNEKLFF. The CDR3 nucleotides read TGCAGTGCTACAGGGAGTACTAATGAAAAACTGTTTTTT. The chain has TRBV20-1 and TRBJ1-4; possible D gene TRBD1, 5 bases. Germline values: CDR1 DFQATT, CDR2 SNEGSKA (reference sequence). V dropped 4 bases and J dropped 2 bases, with 8 bases sitting between them. The CDR3 has 13 amino acids.

CDR3 residues: CSVQGFGETQYF. The CDR3, as DNA: TGCAGCGTTCAGGGGTTTGGAGAGACCCAGTACTTC. This chain joins TRBV29-1 and TRBJ2-5, with D perhaps TRBD1 (6 bases). Germline V gene lookup returns CDR1 SQVTM and CDR2 ANQGSEA. The CDR3 is made up of 12 amino acids. V dropped 5 bases and J dropped 4 bases, with 11 bases sitting between them.

This clonotype was counted ten times or more. This rearrangement joins TRBV12-3 or TRBV12-4 to TRBJ2-1; 7 nucleotides line up with TRBD2. The CDR3 loop spans 14 amino acids. V gave up 3 bases and J gave up 5 bases; unmatched junction bases: 4. CDR3 in amino acids: CASSFGLVNNEQFF. In nucleotides, the CDR3 is TGTGCCAGCAGTTTCGGACTAGTAAACAATGAGCAGTTCTTC.

This clonotype has at least ten counts. This sequence joins TRBV20-1 and TRBJ2-7; 8 nucleotides line up with TRBD2. Trimming at V came to 6 bases and at J to 2 bases, leaving 18 bases not matched to a gene. The CDR3 contains 17 residues. Germline V gives CDR1 DFQATT, CDR2 SNEGSKA (reference sequence). Here the CDR3 DNA reads TGCAGTGCGCCACTAGCCTGGACGGGAGGGTCCGCCTACGAGCAGTACTTC. Its protein is CSAPLAWTGGSAYEQYF.

This chain joins TRBV14 and TRBJ2-5; 9 bases map to TRBD1. The CDR3 is 16 amino acids. Germline V gene lookup returns CDR1 SGHDN and CDR2 FVKESK. Losses at the gene ends were 1 base for V and 7 bases for J; bases not matched to a gene: 10. The CDR3 DNA reads TGTGCCAGCAGCCAAGCCCCAAGGGACAGGGTAGGGACCCAGTACTTC. Translated, it gives CASSQAPRDRVGTQYF.

This clonotype was seen repeatedly, ten times or more. The genes are TRBV29-1 and TRBJ1-1; D might be TRBD1 (5 bases). This CDR3 region has 13 residues. V was trimmed by 4 bases and J by 5 bases, leaving 14 bases between them. Germline CDR1 is SQVTM and CDR2 is ANQGSEA. In nucleotides, the CDR3 is TGCAGCGTTGTTAGAGGGGCAGGAACTGAAGCTTTCTTT. Residues: CSVVRGAGTEAFF.

This clonotype was counted ten times or more. The chain carries TRBV2 and TRBJ2-1; D is unclear. Germline CDR1 reads SNHLY; CDR2 reads FYNNEI. This CDR3 is 10 amino acids long. The CDR3 spells CAPLGDEQFF. CDR3 nucleotide sequence: TGTGCACCGCTAGGCGATGAGCAGTTCTTC.

In DNA form, the CDR3 reads TGCAGTGCTTTTGCATCGGGAATCCCCTACGAGCAGTACTTC. This translates into CSAFASGIPYEQYF. This chain links TRBV20-1 with TRBJ2-7; D is possibly TRBD2 (5 bases). Trimming stripped 5 bases from V and 2 bases from J, with 16 bases between. CDR1 and CDR2 (germline): DFQATT, SNEGSKA (reference sequence). The CDR3 totals 14 residues.

At least ten counts were recorded for this clonotype. This chain connects TRBV28 to TRBJ2-2; D is unresolved. Germline CDR1 and CDR2: MDHEN and SYDVKM. V was clipped by 4 bases and J by 4 bases, with 16 bases between them. This CDR3 region has 16 residues. The CDR3: CASSSPRASGTGELFF. In DNA, the CDR3 is TGTGCCAGCAGTTCACCTAGGGCGAGTGGCACCGGGGAGCTGTTTTTT.

This clonotype was observed many times. The chain employs TRBV24-1 and TRBJ2-3; no reliable D call. CDR1 is KGHDR and CDR2 is SFDVKD in the germline V gene. With 4 bases removed from V and 2 bases from J, the gap between germline ends came to 12 bases. There are 15 residues in the CDR3. CDR3 sequence reads: CATSEPTELTDTQYF. CDR3 nucleotide sequence: TGTGCCACCAGTGAACCGACCGAACTCACAGATACGCAGTATTTT.

This clonotype turned up a few times. The chain carries TRBV10-2 and TRBJ2-1; possible D gene TRBD2, 5 bases. Trimming left V 6 bases short and J 7 bases short, with 13 bases between. CDR1 and CDR2 from the germline V gene are WSHSY and SAAADI. CDR3 length: 13 amino acids. The CDR3 DNA sequence: TGCGCCAGCAGGACTATGAGAGGGAATGAGCAGTTCTTC. This encodes CASRTMRGNEQFF.

V and J are TRBV2 and TRBJ2-2; 8 bases fit TRBD2. The CDR3 length is 17 residues. V was pared by 0 bases and J by 3 bases, with 6 bases of the junction left unmatched. Germline loops: CDR1 SNHLY, CDR2 FYNNEI. In nucleotides, the CDR3 is TGTGCCAGCAGTGAAGCGCTAGCGGGCCTTTACACCGGGGAGCTGTTTTTT. Translated, it gives CASSEALAGLYTGELFF.

The chain recombines TRBV14 with TRBJ2-1; possibly TRBD1 or TRBD2 for D (5 bases each). Germline V gene lookup returns CDR1 SGHDN and CDR2 FVKESK. This CDR3 has 16 amino acids. Trimming pared 3 bases from V and 8 bases from J, leaving 20 bases between. The CDR3 DNA is TGTGCCAGCAGCCACGTAGCAGGATGGATGGGGGATGAGCAGTTCTTC. Its translation: CASSHVAGWMGDEQFF.

The table lists this clonotype with many counts. The CDR3 DNA follows: TGTGCCAGCAGTTTAGAGATTAGCGGGAGAGAGACCCAGTACTTC. This sequence encodes CASSLEISGRETQYF. This sequence joins TRBV12-3 or TRBV12-4 and TRBJ2-5; 9 positions agree with TRBD2. The CDR3 runs to 15 residues. Trimming at V came to 1 base and at J to 4 bases, leaving 4 bases not matched to a gene.

In its sample, this clonotype was seen many times. The chain combines TRBV27 with TRBJ1-5; D ambiguous. V lost 5 bases, J lost 7 bases, and 3 bases lay in between. Germline CDR1 MNHEY, CDR2 SMNVEV (reference sequence). The CDR3 covers 10 residues. The CDR3 nucleotides read TGTGCCAGCAGTCAACAGCCCCAGCATTTT. Amino acid sequence: CASSQQPQHF.

This clonotype was detected a few times. The chain has TRBV10-3 and TRBJ2-1; 9 bases line up with TRBD1. The CDR3 loop spans 15 amino acids. V lost 6 bases, J lost 0 bases, and 3 bases stayed unmatched. Germline lookup yields CDR1 ENHRY and CDR2 SYGVKD. In DNA form, the CDR3 reads TGTGCCATCAGAGGACAGGGGAGCTCCTACAATGAGCAGTTCTTC. This translates into CAIRGQGSSYNEQFF.

The sample holds many counts of this clonotype. The chain is built from TRBV28 and TRBJ1-3, with TRBD1 as a possible D gene (6 bases). The CDR3 is 15 residues long. Germline V gives CDR1 MDHEN, CDR2 SYDVKM. The germline V and J ends were trimmed by 4 bases and 2 bases, with 12 bases remaining between them. Written as DNA, the CDR3 is TGTGCCAGCAGTTCCCGACAGGCCCCTGGAAACACCATATATTTT. Protein sequence: CASSSRQAPGNTIYF.

Many counts were recorded for this clonotype. The rearrangement joins TRBV27 to TRBJ1-1, with 8 bases that match TRBD1. The germline gives CDR1 MNHEY, CDR2 SMNVEV (reference sequence). The CDR3 runs to 14 residues. V lost 6 bases to trimming and J lost 4 bases; unmatched junction nucleotides: 7. DNA for the CDR3: TGTGCCAGCAGGCAGGACAGGGTGGCCACTGAAGCTTTCTTT. Translation gives CASRQDRVATEAFF.

In its sample, this clonotype was seen many times. The chain couples TRBV27 to TRBJ1-5; D perhaps matches TRBD1 (5 bases). The CDR3 totals 16 residues. The ends were cut back, 1 base at V and 5 bases at J, with 15 bases in the middle. Germline CDR1 reads MNHEY; CDR2 reads SMNVEV (reference sequence). For the CDR3, the DNA is TGTGCCAGCAGTTTATATCGGCAGGGAGAAGATCAGCCCCAGCATTTT. Its translation: CASSLYRQGEDQPQHF.

This chain uses TRBV10-1 with TRBJ2-7; D is perhaps TRBD2 (6 bases). Germline V lookup: CDR1 WNHNN, CDR2 SYGVQD (reference sequence). This CDR3 has 16 residues. V lost 0 bases and J 0 bases, leaving 12 bases between the germline ends. The CDR3 nucleotides are TGCGCCAGCAGTGAGTCGCGGGGTGGGGGCTCCTACGAGCAGTACTTC. This translates into CASSESRGGGSYEQYF.

This clonotype was picked up many times. The chain employs TRBV28 and TRBJ2-5; D is perhaps TRBD1 (5 bases). V lost 11 bases, J lost 3 bases, and 10 bases lay in between. The CDR3 extends over 11 amino acids. The germline CDR1 and CDR2 sequences are MDHEN and SYDVKM. The CDR3 sequence is CASGHKETQYF. The DNA of the CDR3 is TGTGCCTCCGGACATAAAGAGACCCAGTACTTC.

This chain uses TRBV3-1 with TRBJ2-1; the D is unclear. The CDR3 sequence is 11 residues long. Per germline, CDR1 LGHDT and CDR2 YNNKEL (reference sequence). Between the trimmed V and J ends, which lost 0 bases and 10 bases, there was a span of 4 bases. The CDR3 here is CASSQDGEQFF. The CDR3 bases are TGTGCCAGCAGCCAAGATGGGGAGCAGTTCTTC.